This is a list of T cell receptor beta chains from one sample in a study of cytomegalovirus exposure and HLA in healthy donors. Assay used: immunoSEQ multiplex PCR; TCRdb lists only in-frame clones, some missing. The sample shows 100,000 to 120,000 clones, about 80% of them seen only once. The sequenced sample was PBMCs. The receptors stem from a woman aged 55-75 years in good health and CMV-seropositive. Each CDR3 is given with its conserved first and last residue. Each record gives: J gene, CDR3 length, clone size, D gene, V gene, CDR3 DNA, CDR3 protein. D genes are given only for firm matches. Clone sizes are given selectively: once, few, many, or a class where the clone is expanded.

>TRBJ2-5|15|once|-|TRBV5-6
TGTGCCAGCAGCTTGGGTATGTCGAGGAAGGAGACCCAGTACTTC
CASSLGMSRKETQYF
>TRBJ1-1|14|-|-|TRBV5-1
TGCGCCAGCAGCTTTCGGGGTAGTAACACTGAAGCTTTCTTT
CASSFRGSNTEAFF
>TRBJ2-5|14|-|-|TRBV6-5
TGTGCCAGCAGTCTAGACAGAGACCAAGAGACCCAGTACTTC
CASSLDRDQETQYF
>TRBJ2-1|15|-|TRBD2|TRBV6-4
TGTGCCAGCAGTGGGACTAGCGGGTCCTACAATGAGCAGTTCTTC
CASSGTSGSYNEQFF
>TRBJ1-2|13|-|-|TRBV29-1
TGCAGCGCGAGAGGAGGGGACAACTATGGCTACACCTTC
CSARGGDNYGYTF
>TRBJ2-2|14|-|TRBD2|TRBV9
TGTGCCAGCAGCCTCGGGGGGAGCACCGGGGAGCTGTTTTTT
CASSLGGSTGELFF
>TRBJ1-1|17|-|-|TRBV5-1
TGCGCCAGCAGCCCGGGACTCCTGACGCTGCCGAACACTGAAGCTTTCTTT
CASSPGLLTLPNTEAFF
>TRBJ1-2|15|once|-|TRBV28
TGTGCCAGCAGTTCCGGTCGGGGTTGGACGGGTGGCTACACCTTC
CASSSGRGWTGGYTF
>TRBJ1-1|13|-|-|TRBV5-1
TGCGCCAGCAGCGACACGGGAGAGGGGAAAGCTTTCTTT
CASSDTGEGKAFF
>TRBJ2-7|15|-|TRBD2|TRBV5-4
TGTGCCAGCAGCTTGACTAGCGGGAGGGCCGACGAGCAGTACTTC
CASSLTSGRADEQYF
>TRBJ1-2|14|-|-|TRBV29-1
TGCAGCGTCGTGGACAGCCACTTCGCCTATGGCTACACCTTC
CSVVDSHFAYGYTF
>TRBJ2-1|16|once|TRBD2|TRBV29-1
TGCAGCGTTGTAAAAGGATTTAGCGGGAACAACAATGAGCAGTTCTTC
CSVVKGFSGNNNEQFF
>TRBJ1-5|16|-|TRBD1|TRBV13
TGTGCCAGCAGCCTTGGGACAGGGGCTTCCAATCAGCCCCAGCATTTT
CASSLGTGASNQPQHF
>TRBJ2-7|17|-|TRBD2|TRBV5-4
TGTGCCAGCAGCCGGGGTAGCGGGAGGGAGGGGGGTTGGGAGCAGTACTTC
CASSRGSGREGGWEQYF
>TRBJ2-7|14|-|-|TRBV10-3
TGTGCCATCAGTGAGTCGACTAGGGCTTACGAGCAGTACTTC
CAISESTRAYEQYF
>TRBJ2-1|15|-|TRBD2|TRBV19
TGTGCCAGTAGTAAGGGACTAGTCGGCGTAGATGAGCAGTTCTTC
CASSKGLVGVDEQFF
>TRBJ2-7|14|-|-|TRBV30
TGTGCCTGGAGTGTAAGCGTACCCCCCTACGAGCAGTACTTC
CAWSVSVPPYEQYF
>TRBJ1-1|15|-|-|TRBV27
TGTGCCAGCATTAAGAACAGGGTGCTAGGCGCTGAAGCTTTCTTT
CASIKNRVLGAEAFF
>TRBJ2-1|14|-|TRBD1|TRBV5-1
TGCGCCAGCAGCCCGGGACAGGATTACAATGAGCAGTTCTTC
CASSPGQDYNEQFF
>TRBJ2-1|15|-|-|TRBV13
TGTGCCAGCAGCGCGACAGGTAACTCCTACAATGAGCAGTTCTTC
CASSATGNSYNEQFF
>TRBJ1-2|12|-|-|TRBV7-9
TGTGCCAGCACCACGGACACCTATGGCTACACCTTC
CASTTDTYGYTF